This paragraph reports one TCR beta chain. It was cDNA, reverse transcribed from extracted RNA, that served as the sequencing template. Only in-frame clones appear in the TCRdb table, and some are missing; sequencing was by immunoSEQ multiplex PCR. The sample lists hundreds of thousands of clones; roughly two thirds were seen once. The germline CDR1 and CDR2 sequences are SQVTM and ANQGSEA. This CDR3 has 14 residues. Trimming removed 4 bases from V and 7 bases from J; junction bases left unmatched: 4. This sample stems from a study of CD8+ T cells in alopecia areata. The clonotype was recovered from a human donor with alopecia areata. The starting material was CD4+ T cells sorted from blood, obtained at week 0. V usage is TRBV29-1 and J usage is TRBJ2-2; 12 nucleotides line up with TRBD2. This CDR3 reads CSVGLAGVIGELFF. In DNA, the CDR3 is TGCAGCGTTGGACTAGCGGGGGTTATCGGGGAGCTGTTTTTT.